This paragraph covers one T cell receptor beta chain sequence. Its antigen is unidentified. The source of the sample is a study of T cell responses to AZD1222 COVID-19 vaccine. Across the whole study: The analysis combined second doses at about 4 or about 12 weeks. Findings and limits, study-wide: Regions left unmutated in variants are reportedly the target of nearly half of spike-specific TCRs. Donor demographics were predominantly white British with a female majority; clonal diversity may be underestimated. Spike-specific TCR breadth and depth both grew after two AZD1222 doses.

The germline gives CDR1 LNHDA, CDR2 SQIVND (reference sequence). The CDR3 is 16 residues long. V was cut by 3 bases and J by 9 bases, with 18 bases left in between. The repertoire was sequenced with immunoSEQ multiplex PCR; TCRdb's copy has only in-frame clones and lacks some. The profile shows about 140,000 clones, more than 70% of them singletons. This TCR derives from an adult in good health. The rearrangement joins TRBV19 to TRBJ1-6; TRBD1 might be the D (6 bases). The material sequenced was peripheral blood, taken on day 0 of AZD1222 vaccination. The CDR3 DNA follows: TGTGCCAGTAGTATTCGAAACCCGGGGGCAGGTTCACCCCTCCACTTT. Translation: CASSIRNPGAGSPLHF.